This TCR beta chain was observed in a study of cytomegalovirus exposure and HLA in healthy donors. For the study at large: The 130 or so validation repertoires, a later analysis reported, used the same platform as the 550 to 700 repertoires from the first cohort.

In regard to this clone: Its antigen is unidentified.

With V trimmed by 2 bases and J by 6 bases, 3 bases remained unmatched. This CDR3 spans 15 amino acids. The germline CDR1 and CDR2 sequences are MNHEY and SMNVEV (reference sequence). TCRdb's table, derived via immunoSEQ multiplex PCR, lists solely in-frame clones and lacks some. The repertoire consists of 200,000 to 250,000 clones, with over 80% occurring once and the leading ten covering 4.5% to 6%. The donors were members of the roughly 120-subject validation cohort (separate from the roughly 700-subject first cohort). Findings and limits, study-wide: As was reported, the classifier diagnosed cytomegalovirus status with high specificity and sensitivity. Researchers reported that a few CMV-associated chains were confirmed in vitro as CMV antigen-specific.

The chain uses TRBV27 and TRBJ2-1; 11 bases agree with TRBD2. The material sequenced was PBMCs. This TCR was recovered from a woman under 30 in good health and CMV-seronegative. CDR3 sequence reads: CASSLRTSGRNEQFF. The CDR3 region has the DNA TGTGCCAGCAGTTTAAGGACTAGCGGGCGCAATGAGCAGTTCTTC.